This T cell receptor (beta chain) was sequenced during a study of shared clonotypes between healthy human individuals (TCRdb year 2020). At the level of the whole study: The cohort included three men and two women between 18 and 49 years of age. Libraries were prepared and TCR repertoires were sequenced by different laboratories using diverse techniques, in order to increase sequencing depth and limit assay-specific biases. Leukapheresis yielded between about 0.85 and 9.5 billion PBMCs per donor. Blood TCR repertoires of five healthy adults were deeply sequenced to estimate repertoire size and the extent of clonotype sharing between individuals. For each donor, three plates each were used for CD4 naive and CD4 memory, two plates were used for CD8 naive, and one plate was used for CD8 memory. What the study reported, not specific to this receptor: Sampling was limited to blood, and TCR repertoires in tissue likely differ from TCR repertoires in blood. Based on pairwise subsampling, the degree of clonotype sharing among donors was expected to be affected by sequencing depth. The genetic and exposure-history diversity represented was limited by the small number of donors. Incomplete sequencing was indicated by rarefaction of sorted-subset datasets, despite the large sequencing depth. Estimated clonotype richness was generally larger for naive than for memory subsets. Higher generation probabilities were observed for clonotypes shared by all four sorted-subset donors than for non-shared clonotypes. Sharing across a few donors was observed for roughly 5% of naive CD4, about 3.2% of naive CD8, about 2.3% of memory CD4, and around 0.4% of memory CD8 clonotypes.

Comments on this clone: Which antigen it targets is not known. Base qualities are not provided; no much larger clone lies one nucleotide away.

Using the deep immunoSEQ assay, TCR CDR3 regions were amplified from genomic DNA by multiplex PCR. Genomic DNA extracted from each cell subset was distributed evenly over all wells of several immunoSEQ 96-well plates, and each plate served as one replicate. For sorted subsets, around 200 ng genomic DNA, equal to 25,000 to 35,000 T cell genomes, was loaded into each replicate PCR. The purified libraries were quantified using a Qubit 3.0 fluorometer, sized with a Bioanalyzer 2100, and then quantified again using the KAPA Library Quantification kit. A separate single-read 150-cycle Illumina NextSeq 550 flow cell was used to sequence each immunoSEQ 96-well plate. Processing in the source paper ran as follows. The immunoSEQ output contained only junctional sequences without quality scores, so filtering could not match that applied to full-length reads. To assign V/J genes and CDR3, sequences were annotated against IMGT germline references using PyIR, a Python wrapper for IgBLAST v1.9. Reads were filtered out if the reads had weak V/J assignments (E-value above 1e-6), no CDR3, stop codons, out-of-frame junctions, or ambiguous translated residues. V3J clonotypes were defined as sequences sharing an identical inferred V gene, J gene, and CDR3 amino acid sequence. To compute the percentage overlap between repertoires, the number of shared unique clonotypes was divided by the size of the smaller repertoire. RTK rarefaction, the Chao1 estimator, and Recon v2.1 estimates of unobserved clonotypes were used to assess repertoire richness. Generation probabilities were computed with OLGA for all TCRbeta clonotypes obtained by the gDNA method from four donors. TCRdb holds this immuneACCESS table with in-frame rearrangements only. Some clones are missing; in checked studies, unresolved V genes explain under half, and the rest has no known cause. From that table come the V and J calls and clone size; the DNA was used to work out D and trimming. Across this sample there are hundreds of thousands of clones, with around 96% seen only once. Less than 0.13% of the sample is taken by the ten largest.

V sheds 2 bases and J sheds 1 base, leaving 9 bases between their ends. CDR1 and CDR2 were assigned from the germline V gene (reference sequence) as SEHNR and FQNEAQ. Measured from the cysteine to the phenylalanine, the CDR3 is 14 residues long. CDR3 DNA is the only sequence kept; it has 42 bases, read in frame from the first base. CD8 naive samples were obtained by positive selection for CCR7 among CD45RO-negative cells, yielding a CD45RA+CCR7+ population from which TemRA cells were excluded. Donors were healthy HIV-negative adults with no recently reported acute infections or vaccinations. Every donor was a Caucasian adult residing in Nashville, Tennessee, USA. Blood was obtained by leukapheresis, after which PBMCs were separated by Ficoll-Histopaque density gradient centrifugation and cryopreserved in liquid nitrogen vapor phase. Analytical flow cytometry was used to check the purity and quantity of every magnetically sorted T cell population. Genomic DNA was isolated from every sorted fraction and measured by UV absorbance on a Nanodrop 2000c.

The clonotype was recovered from a woman in her twenties or thirties in good health. Input material: naive CD8+ T cells sorted from blood. The sample's cell subset or site, from its label and the paper: CD45RA+CCR7+. The V and J segments used are TRBV7-9 and TRBJ2-7; the D gene cannot be named for sure. CDR3 region: CASSLTLGSYEQYF. In nucleotide form, the sequence is TGTGCCAGCAGCTTAACCCTAGGTTCCTACGAGCAGTACTTC.